The clone carrying this T cell receptor beta chain was counted only a few times. The authors ran a second PCR of about 7 to 11 cycles using a sample-barcoded 5' primer and a J-beta primer mix. CDR3-containing paired-end reads numbered at least 3 million in each sample. TCRdb called the 5' RACE reads again in MiXCR, with one record for every CDR3 protein. The profile covers over a million distinct CDR3 sequences, with about 40% appearing a single time and roughly 8.2% taken by the ten largest. The sample, about 9.2 milliliters of peripheral blood, was drawn from each donor. These data belong to a study of blood T cells in healthy people across ages. V shed 0 bases and J shed 1 base, with 9 bases lying between them. This CDR3 comprises 15 residues. Germline loops: CDR1 MGHRA, CDR2 YSYEKL.

This receptor was identified in a woman aged 18 to 35 in good health. Sequenced sample: blood. This chain uses TRBV4-1 with TRBJ1-1; no reliable D call. CDR3 amino acids: CASSQETHQNTEAFF. Written as DNA, the CDR3 is TGCGCCAGCAGCCAAGAGACACACCAGAACACTGAAGCTTTCTTT.